This TCR beta chain was found in a study of human T cells and chemical hapten exposure. This clonotype has at least ten counts. TCRdb reprocessed the RACE reads via MiXCR and lists one record per CDR3 protein. The sample includes more than 300,000 distinct CDR3 sequences, 4.5% to 6% of them seen just once. The CDR3 spans 13 residues. From germline, CDR1 is DFQATT and CDR2 SNEGSKA (reference sequence). The germline V and J ends were trimmed by 5 bases and 0 bases, with 11 bases remaining between them. Time point specified: pre-sensitization, week 0. Treatment reported: therapeutic diphenylcyclopropenone sensitization with weekly scalp DPC.

The V gene is TRBV20-1, the J gene TRBJ2-7, with D possibly TRBD2 on 6 matching bases. The source material was whole blood, sampled in connection with sensitization to the hapten diphenylcyclopropenone (DPC). The receptor comes from a woman in her forties or fifties with alopecia areata. Some clones in this sample may be carry-over from other donors' samples. For the CDR3, the DNA is TGCAGTGCTCAGGACGGGAGCTCCTACGAGCAGTACTTC. It codes for CSAQDGSSYEQYF.